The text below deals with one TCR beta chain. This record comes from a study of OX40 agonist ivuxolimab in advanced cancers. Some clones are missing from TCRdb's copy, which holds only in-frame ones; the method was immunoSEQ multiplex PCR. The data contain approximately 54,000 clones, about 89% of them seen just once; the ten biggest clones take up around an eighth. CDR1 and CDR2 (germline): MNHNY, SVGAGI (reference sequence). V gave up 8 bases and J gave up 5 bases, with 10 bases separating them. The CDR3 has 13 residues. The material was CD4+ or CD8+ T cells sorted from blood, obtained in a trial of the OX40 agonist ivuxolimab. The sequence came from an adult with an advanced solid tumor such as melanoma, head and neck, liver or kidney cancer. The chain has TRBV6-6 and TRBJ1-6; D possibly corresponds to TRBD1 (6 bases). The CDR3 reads CASRGDNNSPLHF. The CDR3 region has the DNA TGTGCCAGCCGGGGGGACAATAATTCACCCCTCCACTTT.